The rows below give T cell receptor beta chains drawn from one sample of a study of blood T cells in healthy people across ages. TCRdb reprocessed the 5' RACE reads with MiXCR, giving one entry per CDR3 protein. This table has about 1.5 million distinct CDR3 sequences, 35% to 45% appearing once. Sequencing was done on a sample of blood. The receptors originated from a woman aged 18-29 years in good health. The conserved cysteine and the conserved F or W are not part of the CDR3 here.

v_gene	j_gene	CDR3aa
TRBV27	TRBJ2-7	ASSYTGRTYEQY
TRBV7-2	NA	ASSSSGLLASEQY
TRBV14	TRBJ2-1	ASSREVDNEQF
TRBV20-1	TRBJ2-1	SAPQGGEVYNEQF
TRBV12-3/TRBV12-4	TRBJ2-5	ASSGQFAGTQY
TRBV4-3	TRBJ2-4	ASSQVRTSGMGKNIQY
TRBV4-2	TRBJ2-6	ASSQAPQGSGANVLT
TRBV29-1	TRBJ2-1	SVEGATYEQF
TRBV27	TRBJ1-2	ASSLSGGIYGYT
TRBV20-1	TRBJ2-3	SAPGQGGADTQY
TRBV29-1	TRBJ2-6	SVFDRPSGANVLT
TRBV6-1	TRBJ2-7	ASSRTEQY
TRBV5-1	TRBJ2-7	ASSATGLKSYEQY
TRBV7-2	TRBJ1-4	ASSLQATNEKLF
TRBV7-6	NA	ASGAGPSYEQY
TRBV6-5	NA	ASSYSLRGGNRETQY
TRBV12-3/TRBV12-4	TRBJ2-7	SSSPGVYEQY
TRBV7-8	TRBJ2-1	ASSLLWGSYNEQF
TRBV7-2	TRBJ2-4	ASSYGAGKNIQY
TRBV7-2	TRBJ2-3	ASSLASTLGTQY
TRBV20-1	TRBJ1-1	SARPPSGQGTGMNTEAF
TRBV2	TRBJ2-5	ASKWDRETQY